One sample yielded the 26 T cell receptor beta chains listed below, sequenced in a study of blood T cell repertoires in COVID-19. Generated by immunoSEQ multiplex PCR, the TCRdb table keeps only in-frame clones and is missing some. This table holds roughly 73,000 clones, 81% found once. Material for sequencing was peripheral blood. Receptor source: a woman aged 70-85 years with acute or convalescent COVID-19.

This chain joins TRBV6-4 and TRBJ1-5; 9 bases are a match to TRBD1. Germline V gene lookup returns CDR1 MRHNA and CDR2 SNTAGT. The CDR3 sequence is 17 residues long. V lost 3 bases, J lost 2 bases, and 8 bases stayed unmatched. CDR3: CASSDGDRGDGNQPQHF. The CDR3 coding sequence is TGTGCCAGCAGTGATGGCGACAGGGGGGATGGCAATCAGCCCCAGCATTTT.

J is TRBJ1-5 and V is TRBV6-6; 9 bases agree with TRBD1. The CDR3 spans 14 residues. The germline gives CDR1 MNHNY, CDR2 SVGAGI (reference sequence). J was trimmed by 4 bases and V by 6 bases; bases with no gene match: 4. The chain's CDR3 is CASSLQGANQPQHF. Written as DNA, the CDR3 is TGTGCCAGCAGCCTACAGGGGGCTAATCAGCCCCAGCATTTT.

The chain links TRBV5-1 to TRBJ1-4; D remains unclear. Trimming took 0 bases from V and 0 from J, leaving 9 bases between them. This CDR3 comprises 16 residues. Germline CDR1 and CDR2: SGHRS and YFSETQ. CDR3 amino acids: CASSLEAGSTNEKLFF. The CDR3 nucleotides are TGCGCCAGCAGCTTGGAGGCGGGTTCAACTAATGAAAAACTGTTTTTT.

The rearrangement joins TRBV12-3 or TRBV12-4 to TRBJ1-5; a possible D gene is TRBD1 (5 bases). V was trimmed by 0 bases and J by 7 bases, leaving 7 bases between them. The CDR3 totals 13 residues. The CDR3 DNA reads as TGTGCCAGCAGTTTAGCCCAGGGACAGCCCCAGCATTTT. It specifies CASSLAQGQPQHF.

This sequence joins TRBV2 and TRBJ1-3, with 8 positions matching TRBD1. Germline V gene data show CDR1 as SNHLY and CDR2 as FYNNEI. The CDR3 loop spans 14 amino acids. V dropped 5 bases and J dropped 3; count of bases not matched to a gene: 3. For the CDR3, the DNA is TGTGCCAGCAGTCTGACAGGGGTTGGAAACACCATATATTTT. Translating gives CASSLTGVGNTIYF.

With respect to this clone: Its ends do not fully match the called genes, so a read error is possible. The chain couples TRBV6-5 to TRBJ1-2; D perhaps matches TRBD1 (6 bases). Germline values: CDR1 MNHEY, CDR2 SVGAGI. The CDR3 covers 10 residues. This CDR3 is CASSQGRVGF. CDR3 nucleotides: TGTGCCAGCAGCCAGGGGAGGGTCGGTTTC.

V is TRBV7-9 and J is TRBJ2-5; D is possibly TRBD2 (5 bases). The CDR3 covers 14 residues. V lost 4 bases and J lost 5, with 14 bases in between. Germline values: CDR1 SEHNR, CDR2 FQNEAQ (reference sequence). The CDR3 here is CASSSTGMGETQYF. In DNA, the CDR3 is TGTGCCAGCAGCTCCACGGGGATGGGGGAGACCCAGTACTTC.

The chain couples TRBV27 to TRBJ1-1; D unclear. This CDR3 has 13 amino acids. V was trimmed by 7 bases and J by 3 bases, leaving 12 bases between them. Germline values: CDR1 MNHEY, CDR2 SMNVEV (reference sequence). In DNA form, the CDR3 reads TGTGCCAGCACTTCCCTCGGGGACACTGAAGCTTTCTTT. As protein: CASTSLGDTEAFF.

The rearrangement joins TRBV18 to TRBJ2-7; D might be TRBD2 (7 bases). The V gene lost 3 bases and the J gene lost 4 bases, with 13 bases spanning the gap. This CDR3 is 14 amino acids long. Germline V gene sequence: CDR1 KGHSH, CDR2 LQKENI. The CDR3 nucleotides read TGTGCCAGCTCACCCTCGGGGGGCGGTTACGAGCAGTACTTC. Its protein product is CASSPSGGGYEQYF.

This chain connects TRBV7-9 to TRBJ1-4, with a weak D call TRBD1 (6 bases). Germline CDR1 SEHNR, CDR2 FQNEAQ (reference sequence). This CDR3 has 16 amino acids. Trimming shortened V by 0 bases and J by 7 bases, and 15 bases separated the two germline ends. As DNA, the CDR3 is TGTGCCAGCAGCTTAGCGCGGGGGGCCCTTGGTGAAAAACTGTTTTTT. Protein sequence: CASSLARGALGEKLFF. Filled out from reference TRBV7-9 and TRBJ1-4, the complete variable domain reads DTGVSQNPRHKITKRGQNVTFRCDPISEHNRLYWYRQTLGQGPEFLTYFQNEAQLEKSRLLSDRFSAERPKGSFSTLEIQRTEQGDSAMYLCASSLARGALGEKLFFGSGTQLSVL.

This clone has at least ten counts. V usage is TRBV27 and J usage is TRBJ1-5; possible D gene TRBD1, 6 bases. The CDR3 is made up of 15 amino acids. From germline, CDR1 is MNHEY and CDR2 SMNVEV (reference sequence). V lost 3 bases, J lost 7 bases, and 16 bases lay in between. The CDR3 is CASSFTGRGRQPQHF. Written as DNA, the CDR3 is TGTGCCAGCAGTTTCACAGGGCGGGGGCGCCAGCCCCAGCATTTT.

The V call is TRBV28, the J call TRBJ2-1; unclear D gene. The germline CDR1 and CDR2 sequences are MDHEN and SYDVKM. V was shortened by 5 bases and J by 4 bases, with 6 bases between the two germline ends. The CDR3 is 12 amino acids. For the CDR3, the DNA is TGTGCCAGCAGTCGACTGTACAATGAGCAGTTCTTC. The encoded protein is CASSRLYNEQFF.

The chain uses TRBV6-2 or TRBV6-3 and TRBJ2-3; D possibly corresponds to TRBD1 (6 bases). Germline assignment: CDR1 MNHEY and CDR2 SVGEGT. CDR3 size: 14 residues. Trimming removed 5 bases at V and 0 bases at J, with 9 bases between. In nucleotides, the CDR3 is TGTGCCAGCAGTAAACAGGGTAGCACAGATACGCAGTATTTT. This translates into CASSKQGSTDTQYF.

As to this clone: This sample includes further DNA sequences coding for the same CDR3. J is TRBJ2-2 and V is TRBV28, with 7 bases matching TRBD2. The J segment lost 0 bases and the V segment lost 5 bases, leaving 3 bases of the junction unmatched. Germline loops: CDR1 MDHEN, CDR2 SYDVKM. There are 15 residues in the CDR3. CDR3 nucleotide sequence: TGTGCCAGCAGTCCGGGGGGAGCGAACACCGGGGAGCTGTTTTTT. Protein sequence: CASSPGGANTGELFF.

The chain is built from TRBV5-1 and TRBJ2-7, with 8 bases lining up with TRBD1. The junction had 11 bases not matched to a gene; V was cut back by 0 bases and J by 6 bases. Germline V CDR1 and CDR2: SGHRS, YFSETQ. The CDR3 is made up of 16 amino acids. This CDR3 is CASSLAPDRGDSEQYF. CDR3 bases: TGCGCCAGCAGCTTGGCGCCCGACAGGGGTGATAGCGAGCAGTACTTC.

The chain has TRBV11-2 and TRBJ2-7, with 7 bases that match TRBD2. Germline trimming cut 3 bases from V and 1 base from J; bases unmatched to any gene: 3. This CDR3 comprises 14 residues. Germline V gives CDR1 SGHAT, CDR2 FQNNGV. The CDR3, as DNA: TGTGCCAGCAGCTTTGAGCGGGGTTCCTACGAGCAGTACTTC. Amino acid sequence: CASSFERGSYEQYF.

The V and J genes are TRBV27 and TRBJ2-1; 10 bases fit TRBD2. Germline V CDR1 and CDR2: MNHEY, SMNVEV (reference sequence). The CDR3 is made up of 16 amino acids. After removal of 4 bases from V and 6 bases from J, the junction contained 9 bases not matched to a gene. The DNA of the CDR3 is TGTGCCAGCAGTTCCCGAAGCGGGAGGGCCTTCAATGAGCAGTTCTTC. Protein: CASSSRSGRAFNEQFF.

CDR3 sequence reads: CASSPRTSGSYEQYF. The DNA of the CDR3 is TGTGCCAGTAGTCCACGGACTAGCGGGAGCTACGAGCAGTACTTC. J is TRBJ2-7 and V is TRBV19; 13 bases line up with TRBD2. The CDR3 extends over 15 amino acids. The germline V gene encodes CDR1 LNHDA and CDR2 SQIVND (reference sequence). V trimming: 5 bases; J trimming: 3 bases; junction bases outside the gene matches: 4.

This clone was recorded once. The genes are TRBV10-2 and TRBJ1-1; a weak D match, TRBD1 (5 bases). Germline V CDR1 and CDR2: WSHSY, SAAADI. The length of the CDR3 is 14 residues. The germline V and J ends were trimmed by 3 bases and 1 base, with 9 bases remaining between them. DNA for the CDR3: TGCGCCAGCAGTGAACCAGGACAGAACACTGAAGCTTTCTTT. Protein product: CASSEPGQNTEAFF.

The rearrangement uses TRBV24-1 and TRBJ2-2; no clear D gene. The CDR3 covers 16 residues. V lost 1 base and J 1 base, leaving 9 bases between the germline ends. Per germline, CDR1 KGHDR and CDR2 SFDVKD. The CDR3: CATSDFSTLNTGELFF. CDR3 nucleotides: TGTGCCACCAGTGATTTCTCGACTCTGAACACCGGGGAGCTGTTTTTT.

The V gene is TRBV3-1 (or the pseudogene TRBV3-2), the J gene TRBJ2-1, with D possibly TRBD2 on 5 matching bases. CDR1 and CDR2 from the germline V gene are LGHDT and YNNKEL (reference sequence). CDR3 length: 16 amino acids. V lost 0 bases, J lost 2 bases, and 11 bases lay in between. The CDR3 sequence is CASSQDTGWAYNEQFF. The CDR3 DNA reads TGTGCCAGCAGCCAAGATACGGGATGGGCCTACAATGAGCAGTTCTTC.

This rearrangement joins TRBV7-8 to TRBJ1-1; 7 nucleotides line up with TRBD1. Germline V gene sequence: CDR1 SGHVS, CDR2 FQNEAQ. The CDR3 totals 14 residues. V shed 5 bases and J 4 bases; nucleotides not matched to a gene: 7. The CDR3 nucleotides read TGTGCCAGCAGCGCATACAGGGGTATCACTGAAGCTTTCTTT. Its protein is CASSAYRGITEAFF.

The chain is built from TRBV28 and TRBJ1-1; D call uncertain. The germline V gene encodes CDR1 MDHEN and CDR2 SYDVKM. The CDR3 is made up of 14 amino acids. V was cut by 2 bases and J by 4 bases, with 11 bases left in between. CDR3 coding DNA: TGTGCCAGCAGTTTACCCCAGGATAGCACTGAAGCTTTCTTT. Amino acids: CASSLPQDSTEAFF.

The chain joins TRBV19 to TRBJ1-3, with D tentatively TRBD1 (6 bases). Germline assignment: CDR1 LNHDA and CDR2 SQIVND (reference sequence). Trimming stripped 10 bases from V and 5 bases from J, with 15 bases between. The CDR3 loop spans 13 amino acids. The CDR3 spells CATRYRERNTIYF. The DNA of the CDR3 is TGTGCCACGCGGTACAGGGAGCGAAACACCATATATTTT.

The table lists this clone with a count of one. The V and J genes are TRBV18 and TRBJ2-5; 7 positions match TRBD1. The J segment lost 5 bases and the V segment lost 6 bases, leaving 6 bases of the junction unmatched. The CDR3 runs 13 residues. From germline, CDR1 is KGHSH and CDR2 LQKENI. The CDR3, as DNA: TGTGCCAGCTCCCGACAGGGTAGGGAGACCCAGTACTTC. Translation: CASSRQGRETQYF.

The chain employs TRBV13 and TRBJ1-6; D possibly corresponds to TRBD1 (6 bases). The V and J ends lost 5 bases and 9 bases respectively, with 17 bases between them. Germline lookup yields CDR1 PRHDT and CDR2 FYEKMQ (reference sequence). CDR3 length: 15 residues. CDR3 protein: CASSPGQGRVSPLHF. The CDR3 bases are TGTGCCAGCAGCCCCGGGCAGGGGAGGGTTTCACCCCTCCACTTT.